One and the same sample provided the 19 T cell receptor beta chains below, sequenced in a study of blood T cell repertoires in COVID-19. Profiling relied on immunoSEQ multiplex PCR, and the TCRdb table lists in-frame clones only, not all of them. The sample has under 150,000 clones, around 87% seen once. The specimen sequenced was peripheral blood. The receptors here all came from a man aged 45-65 years with acute or convalescent COVID-19.

This chain links TRBV4-1 with TRBJ1-2; D perhaps matches TRBD1 (5 bases). The CDR3 has 16 amino acids. Germline loops: CDR1 MGHRA, CDR2 YSYEKL. Deletions cut 4 bases from V and 3 bases from J, with 18 bases between. Written as DNA, the CDR3 is TGCGCCAGCAGCCCCAACGCCAGGGAGGTATACTATGGCTACACCTTC. It encodes CASSPNAREVYYGYTF.

This chain uses TRBV14 with TRBJ2-1; the match to TRBD2 covers 12 bases. CDR3 length: 19 amino acids. With 4 bases clipped from V and 9 bases from J, the junction kept 19 bases outside the gene matches. Per germline, CDR1 SGHDN and CDR2 FVKESK. The CDR3 nucleotides are TGTGCCAGCAGCCCCCGGGGAGGTAGACTAGCGGGAGAGGCTGCTGAGCAGTTCTTC. As protein: CASSPRGGRLAGEAAEQFF.

The chain carries TRBV6-5 and TRBJ1-1; TRBD1 matches at 7 bases. Germline lookup yields CDR1 MNHEY and CDR2 SVGAGI. V dropped 7 bases and J dropped 5; count of bases not matched to a gene: 7. CDR3 size: 13 residues. This CDR3 is CASIGQVRTEAFF. CDR3 nucleotides: TGTGCCAGCATCGGACAGGTCCGGACTGAAGCTTTCTTT.

This clone appeared once. The CDR3 coding sequence is TGTGCCAGCAGCCAATCGCGGGCGGGGGGGGAGACCCAGTACTTC. This gives the protein CASSQSRAGGETQYF. V is TRBV3-1 (or the pseudogene TRBV3-2) and J is TRBJ2-5; 9 bases agree with TRBD2. Per the germline V gene, CDR1 is LGHDT and CDR2 is YNNKEL (reference sequence). This CDR3 contains 15 residues. The V and J ends lost 2 bases and 5 bases, in that order; junction bases with no gene match: 6.

V and J are TRBV5-1 and TRBJ1-3; D is possibly TRBD1 (6 bases). Germline loops: CDR1 SGHRS, CDR2 YFSETQ. The CDR3 has 13 amino acids. V lost 3 bases, J lost 2 bases, and 6 bases lay in between. CDR3 nucleotide sequence: TGCGCCAGCAGCTCAGGGGCTGGAAACACCATATATTTT. Its protein is CASSSGAGNTIYF.

The CDR3 DNA reads TGTGCCAGCAGCCACAGGCTCGGCGGGAACAATGAGCAGTTCTTC. Amino acid sequence: CASSHRLGGNNEQFF. The chain couples TRBV3-1 (or the pseudogene TRBV3-2) to TRBJ2-1; a possible D gene is TRBD2 (6 bases). V was pared by 3 bases and J by 5 bases, with 14 bases between. Per the germline V gene, CDR1 is LGHDT and CDR2 is YNNKEL (reference sequence). This CDR3 has 15 amino acids.

This clone was observed once. The chain combines TRBV19 with TRBJ1-2, with 10 bases fitting TRBD1. The V segment lost 6 bases and the J segment 4 bases; nucleotides outside the gene matches: 5. This CDR3 has 14 residues. Germline V gene data show CDR1 as LNHDA and CDR2 as SQIVND (reference sequence). CDR3 DNA: TGTGCCAGTAGGAGGGACAGGGGACCCTATGGCTACACCTTC. It specifies CASRRDRGPYGYTF.

CDR3 amino acids: CSVLLSRGNTEAFF. The CDR3 DNA reads TGCAGCGTACTCCTCTCCAGGGGGAACACTGAAGCTTTCTTT. The chain employs TRBV29-1 and TRBJ1-1; maybe TRBD1 (6 bases). Germline V gene lookup returns CDR1 SQVTM and CDR2 ANQGSEA. Trimming removed 6 bases from V and 1 base from J, with 15 bases in between. This CDR3 is 14 amino acids long.

This chain connects TRBV5-6 to TRBJ2-7; 7 bases match TRBD1. The V gene's germline CDR1 is SGHDT and CDR2 YYEEEE. This CDR3 has 13 amino acids. V dropped 5 bases and J dropped 5; count of bases not matched to a gene: 7. DNA for the CDR3: TGTGCCAGCAGTCAGACAGGGTACCACGAGCAGTACTTC. It translates to CASSQTGYHEQYF.

The chain recombines TRBV19 with TRBJ2-1; maybe TRBD1 (6 bases). V dropped 1 base and J dropped 16 bases, with 23 bases sitting between them. CDR3 length: 15 residues. The germline V gene encodes CDR1 LNHDA and CDR2 SQIVND (reference sequence). CDR3 coding DNA: TGTGCCAGTAGTATAGGGGGGCCTAAATACCACCCCCAATTCTTC. It translates to CASSIGGPKYHPQFF.

V and J are TRBV18 and TRBJ2-5; D possibly corresponds to TRBD1 (6 bases). V lost 6 bases and J lost 6, with 17 bases in between. CDR1 and CDR2 (germline): KGHSH, LQKENI. The CDR3 totals 14 residues. The CDR3 nucleotides are TGTGCCAGCTCCCGTTCAGGGGATGGCAAGACCCAGTACTTC. Protein product: CASSRSGDGKTQYF.

The chain couples TRBV7-9 to TRBJ1-3; TRBD1 matches at 7 bases. Trimming took 1 base from V and 4 from J; bases not matched to a gene: 7. CDR1 and CDR2 (germline): SEHNR, FQNEAQ (reference sequence). CDR3 length: 16 residues. The CDR3 DNA sequence: TGTGCCAGCAGCTTAGTCCCGACAGGGACGGGAAACACCATATATTTT. Translated, it gives CASSLVPTGTGNTIYF.

V and J are TRBV19 and TRBJ1-6; D might be TRBD1 (5 bases). Germline V gene lookup returns CDR1 LNHDA and CDR2 SQIVND (reference sequence). This CDR3 is 13 amino acids long. The germline V and J ends were trimmed by 4 bases and 10 bases, with 11 bases remaining between them. The CDR3 loop is CASSTTGVSPLHF. CDR3 DNA: TGTGCCAGTAGTACCACAGGAGTCTCACCCCTCCACTTT.

The rearrangement uses TRBV9 and TRBJ2-2; D is possibly TRBD2 (6 bases). Germline values: CDR1 SGDLS, CDR2 YYNGEE. The CDR3 contains 16 residues. V shed 0 bases and J shed 5 bases, with 14 bases lying between them. CDR3 region: CASSVVSSAATGELFF. The CDR3 coding sequence is TGTGCCAGCAGCGTAGTCTCTAGCGCCGCTACCGGGGAGCTGTTTTTT. Combining the CDR3 with reference TRBV9 and TRBJ2-2 gives the whole variable domain DSGVTQTPKHLITATGQRVTLRCSPRSGDLSVYWYQQSLDQGLQFLIQYYNGEERAKGNILERFSAQQFPDLHSELNLSSLELGDSALYFCASSVVSSAATGELFFGEGSRLTVL.

The genes are TRBV27 and TRBJ2-2, with TRBD1 identical over 10 bases. Trimming took 6 bases from V and 7 from J; bases not matched to a gene: 8. Looked up from germline, CDR1 is MNHEY and CDR2 is SMNVEV (reference sequence). The CDR3 runs to 15 residues. The CDR3 region is CASRPTGGVGGELFF. The CDR3 DNA sequence: TGTGCCAGCAGACCGACAGGGGGCGTCGGCGGGGAGCTGTTTTTT.

J is TRBJ1-1 and V is TRBV13, with a tentative D call TRBD1 (6 bases). This CDR3 contains 17 residues. Germline-derived CDR1 and CDR2 are PRHDT and FYEKMQ (reference sequence). The germline V and J ends were trimmed by 0 bases and 0 bases, with 14 bases remaining between them. The CDR3 nucleotides are TGTGCCAGCAGCTTAGGGGACAGCCCGTATATGAACACTGAAGCTTTCTTT. Encoded protein: CASSLGDSPYMNTEAFF.

The V call is TRBV5-1, the J call TRBJ2-5; weak D call: TRBD2 (5 bases). This CDR3 region has 15 residues. Trimming took 0 bases from V and 0 from J, leaving 9 bases between them. The V gene's germline CDR1 is SGHRS and CDR2 YFSETQ. The CDR3 bases are TGCGCCAGCAGCTTGGGAGGGAGCCACCAAGAGACCCAGTACTTC. As protein: CASSLGGSHQETQYF.

Only one count was recorded for this clone. The chain combines TRBV4-3 with TRBJ2-6; 7 bases align to TRBD1. Germline CDR1 reads LGHNA; CDR2 reads YSLEER. This CDR3 contains 19 residues. The V segment lost 0 bases and the J segment 2 bases; nucleotides outside the gene matches: 10. CDR3: CASSQEGPGGLAGANVLTF. CDR3 in DNA: TGCGCCAGCAGCCAAGAGGGCCCAGGGGGTCTTGCTGGGGCCAACGTCCTGACTTTC.

The V and J genes are TRBV24-1 and TRBJ1-1, with 7 bases aligning to TRBD1. This CDR3 is 15 amino acids long. V was clipped by 2 bases and J by 2 bases; unmatched bases: 4. Germline CDR1 KGHDR, CDR2 SFDVKD. CDR3 DNA: TGTGCCACCAGTGATTCCCGACAGGGTAACACTGAAGCTTTCTTT. Encoded protein: CATSDSRQGNTEAFF.